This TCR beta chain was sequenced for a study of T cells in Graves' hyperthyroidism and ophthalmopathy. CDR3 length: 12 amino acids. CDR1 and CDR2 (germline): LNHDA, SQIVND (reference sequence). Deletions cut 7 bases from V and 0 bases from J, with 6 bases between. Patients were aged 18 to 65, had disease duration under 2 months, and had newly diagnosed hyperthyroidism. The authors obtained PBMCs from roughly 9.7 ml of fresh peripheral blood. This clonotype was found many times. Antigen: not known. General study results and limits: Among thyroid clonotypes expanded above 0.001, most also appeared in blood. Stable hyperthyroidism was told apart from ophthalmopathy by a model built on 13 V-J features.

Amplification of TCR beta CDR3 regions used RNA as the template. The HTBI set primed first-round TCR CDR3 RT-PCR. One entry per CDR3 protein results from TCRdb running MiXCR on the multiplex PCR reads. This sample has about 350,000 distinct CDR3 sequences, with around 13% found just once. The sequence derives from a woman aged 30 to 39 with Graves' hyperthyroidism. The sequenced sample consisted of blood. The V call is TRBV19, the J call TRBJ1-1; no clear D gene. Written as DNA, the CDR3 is TGTGCCAGTACGTCCCTGAACACTGAAGCTTTCTTT. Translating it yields CASTSLNTEAFF.